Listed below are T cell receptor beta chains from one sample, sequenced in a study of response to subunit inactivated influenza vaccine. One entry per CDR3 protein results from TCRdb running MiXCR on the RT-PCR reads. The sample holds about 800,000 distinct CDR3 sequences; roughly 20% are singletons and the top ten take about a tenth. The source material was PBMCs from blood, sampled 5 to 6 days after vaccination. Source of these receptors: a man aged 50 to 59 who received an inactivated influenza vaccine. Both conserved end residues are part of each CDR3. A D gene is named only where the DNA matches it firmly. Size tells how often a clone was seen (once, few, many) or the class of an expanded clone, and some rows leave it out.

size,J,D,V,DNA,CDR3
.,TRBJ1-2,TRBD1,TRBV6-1,TGTGCCAGCAGACCCGACAGGGCGGGGGGCTACACCTTC,CASRPDRAGGYTF
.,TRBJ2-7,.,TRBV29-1,TGCAGCGTTGTCGGGGGTGCCTACGAGCAGTACTTC,CSVVGGAYEQYF
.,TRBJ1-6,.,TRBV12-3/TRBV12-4,TGTGCCAGCAGTTTAGTAGGGAATAGAAATTCACCCCTCCACTTT,CASSLVGNRNSPLHF
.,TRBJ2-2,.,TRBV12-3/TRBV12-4,TGTGCCAGCAAAGACCGGGCCCCGAACACCGGGGAGCTGTTTTTT,CASKDRAPNTGELFF
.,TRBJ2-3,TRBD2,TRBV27,TGTGCCAGCAGTAGGCTAGCGGGAGCGGTTGGCACAGATACGCAGTATTTT,CASSRLAGAVGTDTQYF
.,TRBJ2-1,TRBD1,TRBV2,TGTGCCAGCAGTCCAACGAGGACAGGGGTTGGGCAGTTCTTC,CASSPTRTGVGQFF
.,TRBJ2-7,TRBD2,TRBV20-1,TGCAGTGCTTGTCTAGCGGGAGGTAACTACGAGCAGTACTTC,CSACLAGGNYEQYF
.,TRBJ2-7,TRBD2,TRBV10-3,TGTGCCATCAGTGAGGGACTAGCGGGCAACTACGAGCAGTACTTC,CAISEGLAGNYEQYF
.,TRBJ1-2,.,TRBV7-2,TGTGCCAGCAGCCCAATACAGGGAGCCTCCTATGGCTACACCTTC,CASSPIQGASYGYTF
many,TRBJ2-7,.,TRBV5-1,TGCGCCAGCAGCTTGGATCAACTCGAGCAGTACTTC,CASSLDQLEQYF
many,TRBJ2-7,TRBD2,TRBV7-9,TGTGCCAGCAGCTTATCACTAGCGGGAGCGGTGGACGAGCAGTACTTC,CASSLSLAGAVDEQYF
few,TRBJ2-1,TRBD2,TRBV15,TGTGCCACCAGCAGAGACCGCGGGACTAGCGGGAGGGACAATGAGCAGTTCTTC,CATSRDRGTSGRDNEQFF
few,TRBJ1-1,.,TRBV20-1,TGCAGTGCTAGAGTTGGGCAGATGAACACTGAAGCTTTCTTT,CSARVGQMNTEAFF
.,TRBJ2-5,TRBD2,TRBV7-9,TGTGCCAGCAGTTCCATGAGCGGGAGTTTAGAGACCCAGTACTTC,CASSSMSGSLETQYF
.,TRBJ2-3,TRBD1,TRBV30,TGTGCCTGGAGTCTTACCGGGACAGGGGTCGGAGATACGCAGTATTTT,CAWSLTGTGVGDTQYF
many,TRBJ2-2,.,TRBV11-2,TGTGCCAGCAGGCCAGATACCGGGGAGCTGTTTTTT,CASRPDTGELFF
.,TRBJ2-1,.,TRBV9,TGTGCCAGCAGCGTAGGAGGCCCCAATCTAGCCACGAAGCAGTTCTTC,CASSVGGPNLATKQFF
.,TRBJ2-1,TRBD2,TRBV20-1,TGCAGTGCTAGACCCCTAGCGGGCTCCCTCAATGAGCAGTTCTTC,CSARPLAGSLNEQFF
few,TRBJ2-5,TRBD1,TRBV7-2,TGTGCCAGCAGCTTAGTCCTGGGACAGGGCCAAGAGACCCAGTACTTC,CASSLVLGQGQETQYF
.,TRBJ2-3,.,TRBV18,TGTGCCAGCTCACCACCTAGCCTCACAGATACGCAGTATTTT,CASSPPSLTDTQYF
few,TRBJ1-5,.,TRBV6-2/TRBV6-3,TGTGCCAGCAGTTACTCAGGGGGTTGGGGGCCCCAGCATTTT,CASSYSGGWGPQHF
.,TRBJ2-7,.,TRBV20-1,TGCAGTGCTAGCAGACAGGACAGAACCTACGAGCAGTACTTC,CSASRQDRTYEQYF
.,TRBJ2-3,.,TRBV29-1,TGCAGCGTTGATATAGAAAGGGATACGCAGTATTTT,CSVDIERDTQYF
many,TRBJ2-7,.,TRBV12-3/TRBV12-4,TGTGCCAGCAGCAACAGCGGCTCCTACGAGCAGTACTTC,CASSNSGSYEQYF
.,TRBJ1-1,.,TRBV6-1,TGTGCCAGCAGACCGGGGGGGGACACTGAAGCTTTCTTT,CASRPGGDTEAFF
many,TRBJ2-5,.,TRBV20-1,TGCAGTGCTAGCCGGCAGGGAAGGGAGACCCAGTACTTC,CSASRQGRETQYF
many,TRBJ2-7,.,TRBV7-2,TGTGCCAGCAGCGTACAGGGATTGAGCTCCTACGAGCAGTACTTC,CASSVQGLSSYEQYF
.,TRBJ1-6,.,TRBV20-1,TGCAGTGCTAGAGCAACAGGCCATAATTCACCCCTCCACTTT,CSARATGHNSPLHF
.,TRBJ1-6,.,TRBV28,TGTGCCAGCAGCTCGGACGGAAAGGACCCCAAGAACTATAATTCACCCCTCCACTTT,CASSSDGKDPKNYNSPLHF
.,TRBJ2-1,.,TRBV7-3,TGTGCCAGCAGCTTAAACGGGGGCTCCTACAATGAGCAGTTCTTC,CASSLNGGSYNEQFF
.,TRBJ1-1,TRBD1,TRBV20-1,TGCAGTGCTAGAGGTAGGACAGGGGGCGGAACTGAAGCTTTCTTT,CSARGRTGGGTEAFF
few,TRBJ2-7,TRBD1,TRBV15,TGTGCCACCAGCCGCACAGGGGACACCTACGAGCAGTACTTC,CATSRTGDTYEQYF
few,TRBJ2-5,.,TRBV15,TGTGCCACCAGCCTCGACAGTTTGGAGGGTCAAACGGAGACCCAGTACTTC,CATSLDSLEGQTETQYF
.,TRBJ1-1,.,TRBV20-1,TGCAGTGCTGGAGGGGGGCAGGGCTTCACTGAAGCTTTCTTT,CSAGGGQGFTEAFF
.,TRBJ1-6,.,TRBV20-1,TGCAGTGCCCCGCGGGAGGGGAGTTCACCCCTCCACTTT,CSAPREGSSPLHF
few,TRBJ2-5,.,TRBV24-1,TGTGCCACCAGTGTTGCCGGAGCCCAGGAGACCCAGTACTTC,CATSVAGAQETQYF
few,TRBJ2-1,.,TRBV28,TGTGCCAGCAGTCCAGGATCAAGCCGAGTTTTGGGGTTCTTC,CASSPGSSRVLGFF
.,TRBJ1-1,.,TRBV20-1,TGCAGTGCTGGGCTGGAGGGCAGCGCGAACACTGAAGCTTTCTTT,CSAGLEGSANTEAFF
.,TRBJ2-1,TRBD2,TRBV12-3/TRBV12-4,TGTGCCAGCAGTTTATGGCGGGAGGGCCACGAGCAGTTCTTC,CASSLWREGHEQFF
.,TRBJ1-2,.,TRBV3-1,TGTGCCAGCAGCCCGTTACGGTCGGGCCCGCCCGAGAACTATGGCTACACCTTC,CASSPLRSGPPENYGYTF
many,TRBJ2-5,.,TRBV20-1,TGCAGTGCTAGTAGGGAGAGGGAGACCCAGTACTTC,CSASRERETQYF
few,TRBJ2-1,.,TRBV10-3,TGTGCCATCAGTGAGTTTGCAGGGGCAATTGAGCAGTTCTTC,CAISEFAGAIEQFF
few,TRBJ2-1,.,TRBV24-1,TGTGCCACCAGTGACATCGGAGGGGCAGGCAATGAGCAGTTCTTC,CATSDIGGAGNEQFF
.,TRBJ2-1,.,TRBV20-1,TGCAGTGCTAGAGGGTTGACTAGGGGCGCTGGCGATGAGCAGTTCTTC,CSARGLTRGAGDEQFF
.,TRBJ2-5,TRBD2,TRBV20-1,TGCAGTGCTAGGGAACTAGCGGGGTCCTTAGAGACCCAGTACTTC,CSARELAGSLETQYF
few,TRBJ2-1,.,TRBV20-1,TGCAGTGCTAGAGCCCTTGTCGGCGCGGCCTACAATGAGCAGTTCTTC,CSARALVGAAYNEQFF
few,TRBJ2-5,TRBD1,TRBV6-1,TGTGCCAGCAGGGGGACAGGGGTGGAGACCCAGTACTTC,CASRGTGVETQYF
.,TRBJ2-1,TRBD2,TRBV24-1,TGTGCCACCAGTGATCGGACTAGCGGGAGTATAGTTGACAATGAGCAGTTCTTC,CATSDRTSGSIVDNEQFF
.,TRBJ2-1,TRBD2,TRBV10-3,TGTGCCACTCGCCCCCGACTAGCGGGGGGTTACAATGAGCAGTTCTTC,CATRPRLAGGYNEQFF
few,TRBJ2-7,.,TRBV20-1,TGCAGTGCGGGGGGAACCTTCTCCTACGAGCAGTACTTC,CSAGGTFSYEQYF
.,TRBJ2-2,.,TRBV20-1,TGCAGTGCTAGTCCCCCGTTGGGAACAGGTCACGGGGAGCTGTTTTTT,CSASPPLGTGHGELFF
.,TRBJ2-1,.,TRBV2,TGTGCCAGCTCAAATCTAGCGAGTGAGCAGTTCTTC,CASSNLASEQFF
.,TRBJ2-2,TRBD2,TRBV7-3,TGTGCCAGCAGCTTAGGCGGACTAGCGAGTACCGGGGAGCTGTTTTTT,CASSLGGLASTGELFF
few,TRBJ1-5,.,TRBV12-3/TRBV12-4,TGTGCCAGCAGGGCGGGGGGCGGTCAGCCCCAGCATTTT,CASRAGGGQPQHF
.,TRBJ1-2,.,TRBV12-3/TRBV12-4,TGTGCCAGCAGTTCAGCCCTATGGGGGGGCTACACCTTC,CASSSALWGGYTF
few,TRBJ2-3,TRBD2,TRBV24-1,TGTGCCACCGGCGGCGGGAGTCCAGATACGCAGTATTTT,CATGGGSPDTQYF
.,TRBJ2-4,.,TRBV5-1,TGCGCCAGCAGCCGGGACCCCGGGACCAAAAACATTCAGTACTTC,CASSRDPGTKNIQYF